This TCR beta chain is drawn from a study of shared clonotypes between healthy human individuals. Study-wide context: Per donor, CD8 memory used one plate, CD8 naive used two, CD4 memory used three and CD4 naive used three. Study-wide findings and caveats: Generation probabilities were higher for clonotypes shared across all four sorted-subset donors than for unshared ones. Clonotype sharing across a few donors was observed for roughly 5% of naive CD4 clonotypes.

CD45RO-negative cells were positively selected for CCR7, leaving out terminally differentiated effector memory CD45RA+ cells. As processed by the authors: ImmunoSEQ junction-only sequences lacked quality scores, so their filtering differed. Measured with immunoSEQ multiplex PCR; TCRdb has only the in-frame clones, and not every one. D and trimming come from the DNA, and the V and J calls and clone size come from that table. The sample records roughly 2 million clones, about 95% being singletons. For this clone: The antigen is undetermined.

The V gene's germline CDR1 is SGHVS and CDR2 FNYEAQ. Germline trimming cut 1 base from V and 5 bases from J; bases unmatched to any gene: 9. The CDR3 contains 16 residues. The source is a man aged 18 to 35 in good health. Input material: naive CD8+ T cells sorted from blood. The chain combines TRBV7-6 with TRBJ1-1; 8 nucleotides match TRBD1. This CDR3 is CASSLEGTGFGTEAFF. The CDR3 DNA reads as TGTGCCAGCAGCTTAGAGGGGACAGGCTTTGGGACTGAAGCTTTCTTT.